One and the same sample provided the 23 T cell receptor beta chains below, sequenced in a study of T cells in localized non-small cell lung cancer. Produced via immunoSEQ multiplex PCR; TCRdb's table is partial and in-frame only. This table holds around 24,000 clones, roughly nine tenths found once. The starting material was peripheral blood, obtained before any cancer treatment. Receptor source: a man aged 35 to 69 with stage I squamous cell lung carcinoma.

This chain joins TRBV7-9 and TRBJ2-7; TRBD1 aligns across 9 bases. The CDR3 consists of 14 residues. Per germline, CDR1 SEHNR and CDR2 FQNEAQ (reference sequence). The ends lost 4 bases at V and 5 bases at J; junction bases unmatched: 6. The CDR3: CASSSQGAQDEQYF. In nucleotides, the CDR3 is TGTGCCAGCAGCTCACAGGGGGCACAGGACGAGCAGTACTTC. The full variable domain, completed using reference TRBV7-9 and TRBJ2-7, is DTGVSQNPRHKITKRGQNVTFRCDPISEHNRLYWYRQTLGQGPEFLTYFQNEAQLEKSRLLSDRFSAERPKGSFSTLEIQRTEQGDSAMYLCASSSQGAQDEQYFGPGTRLTVT.

The rearrangement uses TRBV4-3 and TRBJ2-7; tentative D call: TRBD2 (6 bases). The CDR3 covers 15 residues. Deletions cut 0 bases from V and 4 bases from J, with 13 bases between. The V gene's germline CDR1 is LGHNA and CDR2 YSLEER. The CDR3: CASSQDRGGVYEQYF. CDR3 sequence (DNA): TGCGCCAGCAGCCAAGATCGCGGCGGGGTTTACGAGCAGTACTTC.

The rearrangement links TRBV14 to TRBJ2-1; D gene unclear. CDR1 is SGHDN, CDR2 FVKESK, per germline. The V gene lost 1 base and the J gene lost 3 bases, with 7 bases spanning the gap. This CDR3 is built from 14 residues. The CDR3 DNA follows: TGTGCCAGCAGCCAAGGGGGAAACTACAATGAGCAGTTCTTC. This sequence encodes CASSQGGNYNEQFF.

The gene calls are TRBV6-5 and TRBJ1-2; maybe TRBD1 (5 bases). Germline loops: CDR1 MNHEY, CDR2 SVGAGI. V lost 7 bases and J lost 2, with 17 bases in between. This CDR3 comprises 15 residues. The CDR3 spells CASTPRDRQNYGYTF. The CDR3 DNA is TGTGCCAGCACTCCCAGGGACCGTCAAAACTATGGCTACACCTTC.

In this sample, this clone turned up once. V is TRBV6-5 and J is TRBJ1-2, with TRBD1 matching over 11 bases. Germline loops: CDR1 MNHEY, CDR2 SVGAGI. The V and J ends lost 6 bases and 2 bases, in that order; junction bases with no gene match: 5. The CDR3 has 15 residues. CDR3 in DNA: TGTGCCAGCAGCATCGGGACAGGGGGGAACTATGGCTACACCTTC. It translates to CASSIGTGGNYGYTF.

A single count supports this clone. This chain's CDR3 is CASSTLGTQYF. The CDR3 DNA follows: TGTGCCAGCAGCACCCTGGGGACCCAGTACTTC. The chain has TRBV11-2 and TRBJ2-5; D is ambiguous. The CDR3 sequence is 11 residues long. Germline lookup yields CDR1 SGHAT and CDR2 FQNNGV. The ends were cut back, 5 bases at V and 7 bases at J, with 8 bases in the middle.

The gene calls are TRBV5-4 and TRBJ1-4; a weak D match, TRBD1 (6 bases). This CDR3 is built from 15 residues. The V end lost 3 bases, the J end lost 3 bases, and 12 bases lay between the germline ends. Per germline, CDR1 SGHNT and CDR2 YYREEE (reference sequence). In nucleotides, the CDR3 is TGTGCCAGCAGCTCCTCCGGGACACCTAATGAAAAACTGTTTTTT. Protein sequence: CASSSSGTPNEKLFF.

As for this clone: Sequence at one end of the junction differs from germline and may be a read error. The genes are TRBV7-2 and TRBJ2-7, with TRBD1 identical over 8 bases. The germline V gene has CDR1 SGHTA and CDR2 FQGNSA. The CDR3 runs to 13 residues. CDR3: CASSSPGQVPSTF. The CDR3 DNA sequence: TGTGCCAGCAGTTCGCCGGGACAGGTCCCATCTACCTTC.

The gene calls are TRBV6-6 and TRBJ2-2; unclear D gene. This CDR3 contains 16 residues. Trimming cost V 2 bases and J 2 bases, with 12 bases left between them. Germline V gene data show CDR1 as MNHNY and CDR2 as SVGAGI (reference sequence). CDR3 region: CASSYPTLANTGELFF. The CDR3 nucleotides read TGTGCCAGCAGTTACCCCACCTTAGCTAACACCGGGGAGCTGTTTTTT.

The CDR3 reads CASSQRQISNEKLFF. DNA for the CDR3: TGTGCCAGCTCACAAAGACAGATCTCTAATGAAAAACTGTTTTTT. The rearrangement uses TRBV18 and TRBJ1-4; D perhaps matches TRBD1 (5 bases). V was cut by 4 bases and J by 3 bases, with 12 bases left in between. Germline V lookup: CDR1 KGHSH, CDR2 LQKENI. CDR3 size: 15 residues.

This sequence joins TRBV2 and TRBJ1-1; TRBD1 is a possible D gene (5 bases). The CDR3 is made up of 13 amino acids. Trimming shortened V by 3 bases and J by 5 bases, and 10 bases separated the two germline ends. Germline loops: CDR1 SNHLY, CDR2 FYNNEI. CDR3 in DNA: TGTGCCAGCAGTGATGGGGGAGAAACTGAAGCTTTCTTT. Translation gives CASSDGGETEAFF.

This chain connects TRBV5-6 to TRBJ2-4; no definite D call. CDR3 length: 14 residues. V lost 4 bases and J lost 0, with 8 bases in between. The germline gives CDR1 SGHDT, CDR2 YYEEEE. CDR3 bases: TGTGCCAGCAGCCCGGCCGGAGCCAAAAACATTCAGTACTTC. Protein product: CASSPAGAKNIQYF.

This clone was observed once. This CDR3 is CASSPTGGGGYGYTF. The CDR3 bases are TGTGCCAGCAGTCCGACAGGGGGCGGTGGCTATGGCTACACCTTC. The rearrangement uses TRBV2 and TRBJ1-2; 10 nucleotides line up with TRBD1. J lost 4 bases, V lost 5 bases, and 7 bases had no gene match. Germline lookup yields CDR1 SNHLY and CDR2 FYNNEI. The length of the CDR3 is 15 residues.

The chain couples TRBV4-3 to TRBJ2-1, with D perhaps TRBD1 or TRBD2 (5 bases each). V lost 4 bases and J 8 bases, leaving 12 bases between the germline ends. Germline V gene lookup returns CDR1 LGHNA and CDR2 YSLEER. The CDR3 length is 13 residues. In DNA, the CDR3 is TGCGCCAGCAGCCGGGGCCCCGGGGATGAGCAGTTCTTC. Translation: CASSRGPGDEQFF.

This clone showed up just once. The chain carries TRBV18 and TRBJ1-5; TRBD1 might be the D (5 bases). Germline CDR1 is KGHSH and CDR2 is LQKENI. CDR3 size: 14 residues. V gave up 3 bases and J gave up 4 bases, with 10 bases separating them. The CDR3 sequence: CASSPRQLNQPQHF. The CDR3 region has the DNA TGTGCCAGCTCACCTAGACAGTTAAATCAGCCCCAGCATTTT.

This chain connects TRBV5-6 to TRBJ1-5, with 7 positions matching TRBD1. The CDR3 consists of 15 residues. V gave up 4 bases and J gave up 7 bases; unmatched junction bases: 11. Germline V gene lookup returns CDR1 SGHDT and CDR2 YYEEEE. The CDR3 region is CASSLGGTVLQPQHF. CDR3 in DNA: TGTGCCAGCAGCCTTGGGGGGACAGTTCTGCAGCCCCAGCATTTT.

This clone appeared a single time. This chain uses TRBV2 with TRBJ2-5, with a weak D call TRBD2 (6 bases). Germline CDR1 is SNHLY and CDR2 is FYNNEI. The V end lost 6 bases, the J end lost 5 bases, and 13 bases lay between the germline ends. CDR3 length: 13 amino acids. The CDR3 here is CASREGFGETQYF. The CDR3 region has the DNA TGTGCCAGCAGGGAGGGCTTCGGGGAGACCCAGTACTTC. Variable domain in full (rest from reference TRBV2 and TRBJ2-5): EPEVTQTPSHQVTQMGQEVILRCVPISNHLYFYWYRQILGQKVEFLVSFYNNEISEKSEIFDDQFSVERPDGSNFTLKIRSTKLEDSAMYFCASREGFGETQYFGPGTRLLVL.

The chain has TRBV2 and TRBJ1-5; D uncertain. There are 14 residues in the CDR3. CDR1 is SNHLY and CDR2 is FYNNEI in the germline V gene. Trimming took 5 bases from V and 2 from J, leaving 10 bases between them. The CDR3 region is CASSTDMGNQPQHF. As DNA, the CDR3 is TGTGCCAGCAGTACCGACATGGGCAATCAGCCCCAGCATTTT.

The gene calls are TRBV6-1 and TRBJ1-4; D not certain. The CDR3 totals 14 residues. V was shortened by 4 bases and J by 7 bases, with 13 bases between the two germline ends. Per germline, CDR1 MNHNS and CDR2 SASEGT. CDR3 DNA sequence: TGTGCCAGCAGTGGAGGCAGGTTTGCTGAAAAACTGTTTTTT. It yields the protein CASSGGRFAEKLFF.

This clone appeared a single time. CDR3 amino acids: CASSELGQAYGYTF. The CDR3 coding sequence is TGTGCCAGCAGTGAACTGGGGCAGGCCTATGGCTACACCTTC. The chain combines TRBV6-1 with TRBJ1-2, with a weak D call TRBD1 (5 bases). V lost 2 bases to trimming and J lost 4 bases, with 11 bases between them. CDR3 length: 14 amino acids. The germline gives CDR1 MNHNS, CDR2 SASEGT.

This chain uses TRBV7-9 with TRBJ2-7; D call uncertain. The V end was cut by 5 bases, the J end by 3 bases, with 8 bases between. The CDR3 extends over 12 amino acids. Germline assignment: CDR1 SEHNR and CDR2 FQNEAQ (reference sequence). The CDR3 nucleotides are TGTGCCAGCAGCAAGGACGGCTACGAGCAGTACTTC. Amino acid sequence: CASSKDGYEQYF. Full variable domain (rest looked up from reference TRBV7-9 and TRBJ2-7): DTGVSQNPRHKITKRGQNVTFRCDPISEHNRLYWYRQTLGQGPEFLTYFQNEAQLEKSRLLSDRFSAERPKGSFSTLEIQRTEQGDSAMYLCASSKDGYEQYFGPGTRLTVT.

The chain links TRBV7-3 to TRBJ2-1; 10 bases map to TRBD2. After removal of 4 bases from V and 4 bases from J, the junction contained 4 bases not matched to a gene. Looked up from germline, CDR1 is SGHTA and CDR2 is FQGTGA. CDR3 length: 15 amino acids. In DNA, the CDR3 is TGTGCCAGCAGCTCATCTAGCGGGGGTTACAATGAGCAGTTCTTC. Translating it yields CASSSSSGGYNEQFF.

J is TRBJ2-7 and V is TRBV6-5; possibly TRBD1 for D (5 bases). With 4 bases removed from V and 4 bases from J, the gap between germline ends came to 11 bases. The V gene's germline CDR1 is MNHEY and CDR2 SVGAGI. The CDR3 totals 13 residues. The CDR3 bases are TGTGCCAGCAGTTCCGACAGTTTATACGAGCAGTACTTC. Translated, it gives CASSSDSLYEQYF.